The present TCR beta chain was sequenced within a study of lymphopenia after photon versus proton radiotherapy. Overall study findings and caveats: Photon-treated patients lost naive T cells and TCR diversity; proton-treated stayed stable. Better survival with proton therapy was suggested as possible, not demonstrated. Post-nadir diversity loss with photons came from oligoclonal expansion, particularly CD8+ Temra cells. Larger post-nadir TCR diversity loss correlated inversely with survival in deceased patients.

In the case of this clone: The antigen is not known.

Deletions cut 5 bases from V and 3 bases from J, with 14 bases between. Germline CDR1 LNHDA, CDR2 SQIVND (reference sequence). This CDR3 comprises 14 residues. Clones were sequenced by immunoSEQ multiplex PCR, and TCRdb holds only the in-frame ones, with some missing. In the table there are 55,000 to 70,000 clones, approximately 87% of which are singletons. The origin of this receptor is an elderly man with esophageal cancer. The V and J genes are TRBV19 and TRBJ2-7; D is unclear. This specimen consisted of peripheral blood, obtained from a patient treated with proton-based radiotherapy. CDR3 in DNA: TGTGCCAGTAGTCGACGAGAGAGGAACTACGAGCAGTACTTC. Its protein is CASSRRERNYEQYF.